This T cell receptor (beta chain) came from a study of tumor and adjacent non-tumor tissue in lung cancer. About the research overall: Patients comprised some eleven adenocarcinoma, 2 squamous cell carcinoma and 1 small cell lung cancer. Aged roughly 30 to 85 years, patients included fewer than 11 men and roughly 5 women with stage I to III disease.

No cell sorting was done before RNA was extracted from the tissue. This clonotype came up many times. As yet, its antigen is unknown. Study-wide points: In normal lung, the top 100 clones were significantly more dominant than in tumor.

J lost 1 base, V lost 1 base, and 12 bases had no gene match. CDR3 length: 18 residues. CDR1 is SGHDT, CDR2 YYEEEE, per germline. Three rounds of nested PCR, following a modified ARM-PCR protocol, produced the TCRbeta library. TCRdb ran MiXCR on the multiplex PCR reads and lists one entry per CDR3 protein. This table has about 85,000 distinct CDR3 sequences, roughly 62% appearing once. Sequenced: lung tumor tissue. The chain links TRBV5-6 to TRBJ2-5; 8 nucleotides align to TRBD1. The TCR comes from a man in his 70s with non-small cell lung cancer. CDR3 in DNA: TGTGCCAGCAGCTTGTACACGACAGGGGCCCTCCTCCAAGAGACCCAGTACTTC. It codes for CASSLYTTGALLQETQYF.